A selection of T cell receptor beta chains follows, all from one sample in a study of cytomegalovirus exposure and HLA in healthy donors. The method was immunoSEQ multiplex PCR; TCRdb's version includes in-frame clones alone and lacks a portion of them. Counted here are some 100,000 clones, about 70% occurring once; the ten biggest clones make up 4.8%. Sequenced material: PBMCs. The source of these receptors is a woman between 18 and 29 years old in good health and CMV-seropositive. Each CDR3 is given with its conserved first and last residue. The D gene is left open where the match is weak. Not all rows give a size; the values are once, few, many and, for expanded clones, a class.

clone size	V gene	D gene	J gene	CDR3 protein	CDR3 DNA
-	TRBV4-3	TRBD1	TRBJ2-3	CASSQGTGGGTDTQYF	TGCGCCAGCAGCCAAGGTACAGGGGGAGGCACAGATACGCAGTATTTT
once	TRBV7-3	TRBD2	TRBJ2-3	CASSYGLAMDTQYF	TGTGCCAGCAGCTACGGACTAGCGATGGATACGCAGTATTTT
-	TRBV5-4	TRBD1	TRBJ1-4	CASSPEGTATNEKLFF	TGTGCCAGCAGCCCTGAGGGGACAGCAACTAATGAAAAACTGTTTTTT
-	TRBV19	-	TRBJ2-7	CASRTASSYEQYF	TGTGCCAGTAGGACGGCTAGCTCCTACGAGCAGTACTTC
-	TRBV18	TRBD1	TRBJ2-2	CASSPTGAMNTGELFF	TGTGCCAGCTCACCAACAGGGGCTATGAACACCGGGGAGCTGTTTTTT
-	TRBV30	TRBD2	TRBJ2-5	CAWSVGLAGVETQYF	TGTGCCTGGAGTGTAGGGCTAGCGGGAGTAGAGACCCAGTACTTC
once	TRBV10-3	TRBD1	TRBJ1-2	CATIPSGQGANGYTF	TGTGCCACCATTCCCTCAGGACAGGGGGCGAATGGCTACACCTTC
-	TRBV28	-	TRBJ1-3	CASSSGNTIYF	TGTGCCAGCAGTTCAGGAAACACCATATATTTT
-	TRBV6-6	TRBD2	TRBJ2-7	CASSPRGSQGHEQYF	TGTGCCAGCAGCCCCCGCGGGAGTCAGGGCCACGAGCAGTACTTC
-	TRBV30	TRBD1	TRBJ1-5	CAWSALTGGFQPQHF	TGTGCCTGGAGTGCCTTGACAGGGGGCTTTCAGCCCCAGCATTTT
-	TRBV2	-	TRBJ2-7	CASSEGSIYHEQYF	TGTGCCAGCAGTGAGGGCAGTATCTACCACGAGCAGTACTTC
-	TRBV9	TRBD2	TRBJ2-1	CASSVVGGPILEAQEQFF	TGTGCCAGCAGCGTAGTGGGAGGGCCGATACTAGAGGCTCAAGAGCAGTTCTTC
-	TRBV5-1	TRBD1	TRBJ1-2	CASSFLPQGRERANYGYTF	TGCGCCAGCAGCTTCCTCCCACAGGGGCGCGAGAGGGCTAACTATGGCTACACCTTC
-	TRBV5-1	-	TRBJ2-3	CASSLNPGVTDTQYF	TGCGCCAGCAGCTTGAATCCGGGGGTTACAGATACGCAGTATTTT
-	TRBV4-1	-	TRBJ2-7	CASSQDRAGTGEQYF	TGCGCCAGCAGCCAAGATAGGGCAGGGACTGGGGAGCAGTACTTC
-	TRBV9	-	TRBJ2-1	CASSEGGGFYNEQFF	TGTGCCAGCAGCGAGGGCGGAGGGTTCTACAATGAGCAGTTCTTC
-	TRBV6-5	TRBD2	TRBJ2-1	CASERGPPANEQFF	TGTGCCAGCGAGCGGGGCCCTCCGGCCAATGAGCAGTTCTTC
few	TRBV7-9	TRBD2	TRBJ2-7	CASSPGLAEYEQYF	TGTGCCAGCAGCCCCGGACTAGCGGAGTACGAGCAGTACTTC
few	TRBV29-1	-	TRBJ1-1	CSGVGGGTEAFF	TGCAGCGGGGTGGGGGGGGGAACTGAAGCTTTCTTT
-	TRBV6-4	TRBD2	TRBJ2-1	CASSDGGRGSYNEQFF	TGTGCCAGCAGTGATGGCGGGAGGGGCTCCTACAATGAGCAGTTCTTC
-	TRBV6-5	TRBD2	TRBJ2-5	CASSYWGLAGESTQYF	TGTGCCAGCAGTTACTGGGGACTAGCGGGAGAATCCACCCAGTACTTC
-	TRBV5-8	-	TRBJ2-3	CASSLWQGISTDTQYF	TGTGCCAGCAGCTTGTGGCAGGGTATAAGCACAGATACGCAGTATTTT
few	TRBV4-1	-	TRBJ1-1	CASSQIEMNTEAFF	TGCGCCAGCAGCCAGATAGAGATGAACACTGAAGCTTTCTTT
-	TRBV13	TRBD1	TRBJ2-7	CASSFNWDRGRQYF	TGTGCCAGCAGCTTCAACTGGGACAGGGGGAGGCAGTACTTC
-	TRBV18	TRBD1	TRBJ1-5	CASSPPGDRDFQPQHF	TGTGCCAGCTCACCACCTGGGGACAGGGACTTTCAGCCCCAGCATTTT
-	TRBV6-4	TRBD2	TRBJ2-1	CASSDDLAGYSEQFF	TGTGCCAGCAGTGACGATCTAGCGGGGTATTCAGAGCAGTTCTTC
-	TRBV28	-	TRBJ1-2	CASSFRVGYTF	TGTGCCAGCAGTTTTCGGGTTGGCTACACCTTC
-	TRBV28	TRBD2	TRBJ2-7	CASSRGLAVRRDEQYF	TGTGCCAGCAGCCGAGGACTAGCGGTACGTCGGGACGAGCAGTACTTC
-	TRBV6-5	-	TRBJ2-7	CASSFNYEQYF	TGTGCCAGCAGCTTTAACTACGAGCAGTACTTC
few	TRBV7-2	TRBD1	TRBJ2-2	CASSLAARGRGELFF	TGTGCCAGCAGCTTAGCGGCCAGGGGGCGAGGGGAGCTGTTTTTT
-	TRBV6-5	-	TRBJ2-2	CASRGNGENAGELFF	TGTGCCAGCAGGGGTAACGGGGAGAACGCCGGGGAGCTGTTTTTT
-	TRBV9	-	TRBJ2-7	CASSVEGTPYEQYF	TGTGCCAGCAGCGTAGAGGGGACACCCTACGAGCAGTACTTC
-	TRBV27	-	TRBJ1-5	CASSLLGGIRSNQPQHF	TGTGCCAGCAGTTTATTAGGGGGTATTAGGAGCAATCAGCCCCAGCATTTT
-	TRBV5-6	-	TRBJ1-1	CASSLSHGNTEAFF	TGTGCCAGCAGCTTGTCCCACGGGAACACTGAAGCTTTCTTT
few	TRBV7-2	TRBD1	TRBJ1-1	CASRTTGTGWAEAFF	TGTGCCAGCAGAACGACAGGGACTGGTTGGGCTGAAGCTTTCTTT
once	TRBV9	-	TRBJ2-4	CASSVGVGNIQYF	TGTGCCAGCAGCGTCGGGGTAGGGAACATTCAGTACTTC
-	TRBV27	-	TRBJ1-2	CASSFGGFNYGYTF	TGTGCCAGCAGTTTCGGAGGTTTCAACTATGGCTACACCTTC
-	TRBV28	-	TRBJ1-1	CASSSYKRGGPTEAFF	TGTGCCAGCAGTTCATATAAGCGGGGGGGACCCACTGAAGCTTTCTTT
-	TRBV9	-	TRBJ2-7	CASSASDGYYEQYF	TGTGCCAGCAGCGCTAGTGACGGGTACTACGAGCAGTACTTC
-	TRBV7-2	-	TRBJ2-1	CASSLDRAAYNEQFF	TGTGCCAGCAGCTTAGACAGGGCGGCCTACAATGAGCAGTTCTTC
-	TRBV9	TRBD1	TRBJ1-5	CASSAGQDQPQHF	TGTGCCAGCAGCGCGGGACAGGATCAGCCCCAGCATTTT
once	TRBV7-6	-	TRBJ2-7	CASSLAAGSSYEQYF	TGTGCCAGCAGCTTAGCTGCGGGGAGCTCCTACGAGCAGTACTTC
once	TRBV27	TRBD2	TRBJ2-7	CASSITANPGSGGLGPTAQYF	TGTGCCAGCAGCATTACGGCTAACCCGGGGAGCGGGGGATTGGGGCCCACGGCGCAGTACTTC
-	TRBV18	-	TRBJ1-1	CASSPDSMNTEAFF	TGTGCCAGCTCACCTGACAGTATGAACACTGAAGCTTTCTTT
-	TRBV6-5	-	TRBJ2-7	CASSYVQGPAYEQYF	TGTGCCAGCAGTTACGTCCAGGGGCCCGCCTACGAGCAGTACTTC
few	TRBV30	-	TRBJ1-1	CAWSMELEAFF	TGTGCCTGGTCCATGGAGCTTGAAGCTTTCTTT
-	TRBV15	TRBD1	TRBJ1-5	CATSRDRGLNQPQHF	TGTGCCACCAGCAGAGACAGGGGGCTTAATCAGCCCCAGCATTTT
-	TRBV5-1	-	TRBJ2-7	CASSLAIQGYEQYF	TGCGCCAGCAGCTTGGCGATCCAGGGATACGAGCAGTACTTC
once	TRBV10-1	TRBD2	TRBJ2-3	CASSEPGGPGTDTQYF	TGCGCCAGCAGTGAGCCGGGAGGGCCGGGCACAGATACGCAGTATTTT
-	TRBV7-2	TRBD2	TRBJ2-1	CASSLTAGDYNEQFF	TGTGCCAGCAGCTTAACAGCGGGAGACTACAATGAGCAGTTCTTC
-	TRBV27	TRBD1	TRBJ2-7	CASSSTGYGEQYF	TGTGCCAGCAGTTCGACAGGGTATGGCGAGCAGTACTTC
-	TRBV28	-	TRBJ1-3	CASSPRTAGNTIYF	TGTGCCAGCAGTCCACGGACAGCTGGAAACACCATATATTTT
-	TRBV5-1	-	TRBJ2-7	CASSSSVYEQYF	TGCGCCAGCAGCTCCTCCGTCTACGAGCAGTACTTC
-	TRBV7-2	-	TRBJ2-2	CASSLGPTNTGELFF	TGTGCCAGCAGCTTAGGTCCAACGAACACCGGGGAGCTGTTTTTT
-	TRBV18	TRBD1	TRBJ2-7	CASSRQGESYEQYF	TGTGCCAGCTCACGGCAGGGGGAATCCTACGAGCAGTACTTC
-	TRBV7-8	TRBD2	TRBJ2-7	CASINKSLAVFYEQYF	TGTGCCAGCATCAACAAAAGTCTAGCGGTATTTTACGAGCAGTACTTC
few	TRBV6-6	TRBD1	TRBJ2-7	CASSSTGTGSHEQYF	TGTGCCAGCTCGTCAACCGGGACAGGGAGCCACGAGCAGTACTTC
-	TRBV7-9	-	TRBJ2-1	CASSTLGSSHEQFF	TGTGCCAGCAGCACGCTGGGCAGCTCTCATGAGCAGTTCTTC
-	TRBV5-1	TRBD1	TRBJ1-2	CASKTGSYGYTF	TGCGCCAGCAAGACAGGGTCTTATGGCTACACCTTC